Many counts were recorded for the clone carrying this T cell receptor (beta chain). Time point: persistent/refractory GD, antithyroid drugs over 5 years with positive TRAb. The TCR library was made from RNA that had been extracted from PBMCs in TRIzol. This specimen comes from a study of regulatory T cells in long-lasting Graves disease. Arm-PCR of CDR3 regions and iRepertoire HTBI primers were the basis on which TCR beta libraries were built. In TCRdb, the multiplex PCR reads were re-called with MiXCR into one record per CDR3 protein. Here the sample spans 400,000 to 500,000 distinct CDR3 sequences, roughly 20% being singletons. The CDR3 has 15 amino acids. Trimming cost V 3 bases and J 1 base, with 12 bases left between them.

The chain has TRBV12-3 or TRBV12-4 and TRBJ1-1; weak D call: TRBD1 (6 bases). Here the sequenced sample was peripheral blood mononuclear cells (PBMCs), taken when the disease was refractory, from a patient treated with antithyroid drugs. This receptor was obtained from a female donor with Graves disease. In DNA, the CDR3 is TGTGCCAGCAGTTTCTTAGGACAGTGGAACACTGAAGCTTTCTTT. As protein: CASSFLGQWNTEAFF.